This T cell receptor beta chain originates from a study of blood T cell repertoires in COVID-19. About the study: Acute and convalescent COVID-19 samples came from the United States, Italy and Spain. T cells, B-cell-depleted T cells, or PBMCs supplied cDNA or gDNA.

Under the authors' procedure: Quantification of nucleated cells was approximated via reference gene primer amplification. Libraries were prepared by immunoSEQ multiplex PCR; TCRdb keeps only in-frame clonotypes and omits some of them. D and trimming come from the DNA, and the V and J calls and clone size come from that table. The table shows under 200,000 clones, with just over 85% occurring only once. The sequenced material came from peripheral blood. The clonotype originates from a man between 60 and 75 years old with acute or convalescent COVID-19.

DNA of the CDR3: TGTGCCAGTAGTATAGTGCTGGGGCTTAAAGGCTACAATGAGCAGTTCTTC. Translation: CASSIVLGLKGYNEQFF. J is TRBJ2-1 and V is TRBV19, with D maybe TRBD1 (5 bases). The CDR3 runs to 17 residues. Trimming cost V 1 base and J 3 bases, with 16 bases left between them. Germline V CDR1 and CDR2: LNHDA, SQIVND (reference sequence).